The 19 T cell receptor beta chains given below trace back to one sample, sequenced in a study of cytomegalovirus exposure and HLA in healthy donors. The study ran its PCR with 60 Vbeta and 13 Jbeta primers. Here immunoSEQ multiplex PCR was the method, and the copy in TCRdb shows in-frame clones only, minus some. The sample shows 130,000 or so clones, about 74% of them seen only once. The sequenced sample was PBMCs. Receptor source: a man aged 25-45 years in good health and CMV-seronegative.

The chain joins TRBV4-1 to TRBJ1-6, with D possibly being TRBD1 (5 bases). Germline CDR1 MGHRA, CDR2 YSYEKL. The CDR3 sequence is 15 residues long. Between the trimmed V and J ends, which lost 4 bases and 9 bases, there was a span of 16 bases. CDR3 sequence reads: CASSRFLDNTSPLHF. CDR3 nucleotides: TGCGCCAGCAGCCGCTTTTTGGACAACACTTCACCCCTCCACTTT.

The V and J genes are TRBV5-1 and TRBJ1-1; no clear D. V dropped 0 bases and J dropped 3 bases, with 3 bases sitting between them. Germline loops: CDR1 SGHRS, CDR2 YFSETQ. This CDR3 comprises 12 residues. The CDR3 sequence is CASSLEHTEAFF. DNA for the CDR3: TGCGCCAGCAGCTTGGAGCACACTGAAGCTTTCTTT.

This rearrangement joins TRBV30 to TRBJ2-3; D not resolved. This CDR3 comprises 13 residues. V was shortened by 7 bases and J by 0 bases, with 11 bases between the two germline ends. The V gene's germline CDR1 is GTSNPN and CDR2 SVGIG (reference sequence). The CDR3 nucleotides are TGTGCCTCTAGGATTTATAGCACAGATACGCAGTATTTT. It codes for CASRIYSTDTQYF. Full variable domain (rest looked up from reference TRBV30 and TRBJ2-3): SQTIHQWPATLVQPVGSPLSLECTVEGTSNPNLYWYRQAAGRGLQLLFYSVGIGQISSEVPQNLSASRPQDRQFILSSKKLLLSDSGFYLCASRIYSTDTQYFGPGTRLTVL.

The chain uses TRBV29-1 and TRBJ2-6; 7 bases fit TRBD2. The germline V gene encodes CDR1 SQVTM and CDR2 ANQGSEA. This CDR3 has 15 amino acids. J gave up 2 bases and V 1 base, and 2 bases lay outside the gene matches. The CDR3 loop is CSVEGRGAGANVLTF. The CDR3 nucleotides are TGCAGCGTTGAAGGTCGGGGGGCTGGGGCCAACGTCCTGACTTTC.

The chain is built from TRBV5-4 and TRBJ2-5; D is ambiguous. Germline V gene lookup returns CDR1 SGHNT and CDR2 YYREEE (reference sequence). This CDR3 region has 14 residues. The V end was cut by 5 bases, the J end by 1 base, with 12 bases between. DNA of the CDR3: TGTGCCAGCAGTTCGGGTCCGTCCCAAGAGACCCAGTACTTC. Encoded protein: CASSSGPSQETQYF.

CDR3 coding DNA: TGTGCCAGCGGGCCAGTGGGCTATGGCTACACCTTC. Protein: CASGPVGYGYTF. This chain links TRBV5-6 with TRBJ1-2; no definite D call. The germline V and J ends were trimmed by 7 bases and 4 bases, with 11 bases remaining between them. The germline gives CDR1 SGHDT, CDR2 YYEEEE. The CDR3 is 12 amino acids.

CDR3 DNA sequence: TGTGCCAGCAGCCCGGGACTAGCGGGAGGCGAGACCCAGTACTTC. As protein: CASSPGLAGGETQYF. The chain combines TRBV7-9 with TRBJ2-5; TRBD2 aligns across 15 bases. Germline V gives CDR1 SEHNR, CDR2 FQNEAQ (reference sequence). J gave up 5 bases and V 5 bases, and 3 bases lay outside the gene matches. This CDR3 has 15 amino acids.

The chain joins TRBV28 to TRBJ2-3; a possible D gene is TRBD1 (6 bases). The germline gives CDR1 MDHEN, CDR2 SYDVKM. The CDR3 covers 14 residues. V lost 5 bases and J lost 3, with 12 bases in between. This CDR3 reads CASSGHRETDTQYF. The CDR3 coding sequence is TGTGCCAGCAGTGGTCACAGGGAAACAGATACGCAGTATTTT.

The CDR3 nucleotides are TGTGCCAGCGAGTTGGGTTCGGGGGGCGGGAATCAGCCCCAGCATTTT. Encoded protein: CASELGSGGGNQPQHF. The V call is TRBV28, the J call TRBJ1-5, with TRBD1 as a possible D gene (6 bases). CDR1 and CDR2 (germline): MDHEN, SYDVKM. The CDR3 contains 16 residues. Trimming left V 8 bases short and J 4 bases short, with 21 bases between.

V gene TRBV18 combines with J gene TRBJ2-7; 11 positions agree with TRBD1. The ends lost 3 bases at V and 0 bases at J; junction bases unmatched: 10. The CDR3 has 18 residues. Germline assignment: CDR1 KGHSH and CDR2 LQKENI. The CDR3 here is CASSPFGTGGPSSYEQYF. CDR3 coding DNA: TGTGCCAGCTCACCCTTTGGGACAGGGGGTCCCAGCTCCTACGAGCAGTACTTC. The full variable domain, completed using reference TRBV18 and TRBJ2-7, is NAGVMQNPRHLVRRRGQEARLRCSPMKGHSHVYWYRQLPEEGLKFMVYLQKENIIDESGMPKERFSAEFPKEGPSILRIQQVVRGDSAAYFCASSPFGTGGPSSYEQYFGPGTRLTVT.

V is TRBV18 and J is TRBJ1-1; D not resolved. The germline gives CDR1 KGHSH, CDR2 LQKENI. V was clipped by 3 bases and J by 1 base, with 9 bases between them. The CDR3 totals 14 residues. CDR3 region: CASSPLDSNTEAFF. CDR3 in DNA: TGTGCCAGCTCACCTCTCGACTCGAACACTGAAGCTTTCTTT.

The CDR3, as DNA: TGTGCCAGCAGCTTAGTAGGGGGCCAAGAGACCCAGTACTTC. Protein: CASSLVGGQETQYF. The chain is built from TRBV11-1 and TRBJ2-5; tentatively, D is TRBD1 (6 bases). The CDR3 runs to 14 residues. With 1 base removed from V and 1 base from J, the gap between germline ends came to 7 bases. The germline CDR1 and CDR2 sequences are SGHAT and FQDESV (reference sequence).

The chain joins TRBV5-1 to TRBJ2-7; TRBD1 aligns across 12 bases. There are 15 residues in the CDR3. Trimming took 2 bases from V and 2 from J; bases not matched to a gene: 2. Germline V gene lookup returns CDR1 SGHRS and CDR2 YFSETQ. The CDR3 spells CASSLGTGGPYEQYF. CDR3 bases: TGCGCCAGCAGCTTAGGGACAGGGGGCCCCTACGAGCAGTACTTC.

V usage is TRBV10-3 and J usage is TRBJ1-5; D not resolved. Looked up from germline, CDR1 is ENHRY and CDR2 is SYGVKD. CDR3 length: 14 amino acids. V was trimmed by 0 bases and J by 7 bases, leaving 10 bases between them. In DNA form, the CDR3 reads TGTGCCATCAGTGAGTCTGGCCAGTACCAGCCCCAGCATTTT. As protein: CAISESGQYQPQHF.

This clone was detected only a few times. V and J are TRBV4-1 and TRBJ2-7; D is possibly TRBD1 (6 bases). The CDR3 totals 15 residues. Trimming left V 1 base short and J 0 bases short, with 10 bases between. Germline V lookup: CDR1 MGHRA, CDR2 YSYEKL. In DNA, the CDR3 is TGCGCCAGCAGCCAAGCGCAGGGGATCTCCTACGAGCAGTACTTC. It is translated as CASSQAQGISYEQYF.

CDR3 nucleotides: TGTGCCAGCTCACCATTGGGGAGAAGGAACACTGAAGCTTTCTTT. It is translated as CASSPLGRRNTEAFF. V is TRBV18 and J is TRBJ1-1; the D is unclear. The CDR3 covers 15 residues. CDR1 is KGHSH, CDR2 LQKENI, per germline. V shed 2 bases and J shed 1 base, with 11 bases lying between them. Full variable domain (remainder filled in from reference TRBV18 and TRBJ1-1): NAGVMQNPRHLVRRRGQEARLRCSPMKGHSHVYWYRQLPEEGLKFMVYLQKENIIDESGMPKERFSAEFPKEGPSILRIQQVVRGDSAAYFCASSPLGRRNTEAFFGQGTRLTVV.

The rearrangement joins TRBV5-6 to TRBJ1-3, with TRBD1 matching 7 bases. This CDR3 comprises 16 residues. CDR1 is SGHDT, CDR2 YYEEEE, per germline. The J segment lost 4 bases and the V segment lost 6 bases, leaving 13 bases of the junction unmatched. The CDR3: CASNSFATGLGNTIYF. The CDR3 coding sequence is TGTGCCAGCAACTCATTCGCGACAGGGCTAGGAAACACCATATATTTT.

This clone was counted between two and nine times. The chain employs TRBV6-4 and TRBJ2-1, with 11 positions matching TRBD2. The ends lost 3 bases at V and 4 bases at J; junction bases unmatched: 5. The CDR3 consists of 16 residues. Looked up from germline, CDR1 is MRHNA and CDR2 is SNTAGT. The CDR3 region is CASSEKGLAEYNEQFF. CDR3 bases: TGTGCCAGCAGTGAGAAGGGACTAGCGGAATACAATGAGCAGTTCTTC.

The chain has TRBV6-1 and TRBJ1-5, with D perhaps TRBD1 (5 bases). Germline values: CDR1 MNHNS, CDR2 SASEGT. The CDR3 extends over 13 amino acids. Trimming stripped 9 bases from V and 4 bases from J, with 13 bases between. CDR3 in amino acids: CASGGGSNQPQHF. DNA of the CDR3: TGTGCCAGTGGGGGGGGTTCAAATCAGCCCCAGCATTTT.